This section outlines one TCR beta chain sequence together with its context. The germline V gene encodes CDR1 SGHNT and CDR2 YYREEE (reference sequence). CDR3 length: 13 amino acids. Trimming cost V 5 bases and J 6 bases, with 13 bases left between them. The PCR used 60 Vbeta and 13 Jbeta primers. Using immunoSEQ multiplex PCR, the repertoire was profiled, and TCRdb retains in-frame clones only, with some absent. The table shows fewer than 180,000 clones, with 79% occurring only once. This record comes from a study of cytomegalovirus exposure and HLA in healthy donors. This clonotype was obtained from a man between 45 and 60 years old in good health and CMV-seropositive. The chain links TRBV5-4 to TRBJ2-3; the D gene is possibly TRBD2 (5 bases). The sample was PBMCs. The CDR3 nucleotides are TGTGCCAGCAGTCGGACTCCTGATGATACGCAGTATTTT. Translating it yields CASSRTPDDTQYF.